One T cell receptor beta chain is described in this entry. The source of the sample is a study of sequential checkpoint blockade in melanoma. For the study at large: First-line arms were nivolumab then ipilimumab, or the reverse, randomized 1:1.

This CDR3 spans 16 amino acids. CDR1 and CDR2 from the germline V gene are LGHNA and YNFKEQ. V lost 3 bases and J lost 5, with 16 bases in between. Treatment described: randomized to nivolumab then ipilimumab (arm A) or the reverse (arm B). None of the patients previously received DNA-damaging chemotherapy. Live CD3+CD8+ CD19− CD56− cells were sorted from PBMCs. Repertoires were generated with immunoSEQ multiplex PCR, while TCRdb's copy carries only in-frame clones and drops some. The sample holds 7,500 to 10,000 clones, approximately 81% seen once. This specimen consisted of CD8+ T cells sorted from blood (inferred from file names), obtained from a patient given nivolumab and ipilimumab in sequence. This TCR derives from a human donor with melanoma. This chain links TRBV4-2 with TRBJ1-4; tentative D call: TRBD1 (6 bases). The CDR3 is CASSQSRGPGNEKLFF. The CDR3 nucleotides are TGTGCCAGCAGCCAGAGCAGGGGTCCGGGGAATGAAAAACTGTTTTTT.